Sequencing of this TCR beta chain was carried out in a study of memory CD4+ T cells and cytomegalovirus serostatus. At the level of the study: Of the healthy Belgian adults, 9 were CMV seropositive and 20 to 30 seronegative. Whole-study findings and limits: Median bootstrapped AUC for CMV status was about 0.95 originally, about 0.9 US-trained.

A word on this clone: The antigen is undetermined. A junction boundary mismatches the germline segment, possibly from a read error. At the DNA level, this CDR3 is encoded by other sequences in the same sample as well.

Single viable CD3+CD4+CD8-CD45RO+ cells were sorted as the memory CD4+ T cells. Serostatus was set by detecting CMV pp150, pp28, p38, p52 IgG. Original processing methods: After removing out-of-frame reads, over 2 million distinct TCRbeta sequences remained. The repertoire was sequenced with immunoSEQ multiplex PCR; TCRdb's copy has only in-frame clones and lacks some. D and trimming were read from the DNA, whereas the V and J calls and clone size are those reported in that table. The sample has 30,000 to 40,000 clones, about 80% seen once; the top ten hold about 5.8%. This CDR3 comprises 13 residues. Germline-derived CDR1 and CDR2 are SGHDT and YYEEEE.

This sequence was found in an adult in good health and CMV-seropositive. Sequenced input: memory CD4+ T cells from blood. The chain uses TRBV5-6 and TRBJ2-7, with D uncertain. The CDR3 DNA follows: TGTGCCAGCAGCTTGACAGCCTCCTACGAGCAGTACTTT. Its protein product is CASSLTASYEQYF.